This section outlines one T cell receptor beta chain sequence together with its context. Trimming took off 1 base at V and 7 bases at J, with 14 bases between the two ends. Germline V gene sequence: CDR1 SEHNR, CDR2 FQNEAQ (reference sequence). The CDR3 length is 15 residues. Survey-level immunoSEQ sequencing profiled the TCR beta repertoire. Sequencing was performed with immunoSEQ multiplex PCR; in TCRdb, only in-frame clones are kept and a portion is missing. The sample consists of roughly 68,000 clones, 80% to 95% of them appearing once. This TCR was sampled from a man aged 35 to 55 with rheumatoid arthritis. The material sequenced was PBMCs. This rearrangement joins TRBV7-9 to TRBJ2-1, with a tentative D call TRBD2 (6 bases). CDR3 protein: CASSLVTGEWNEQFF. In DNA, the CDR3 is TGTGCCAGCAGCTTAGTTACGGGAGAGTGGAATGAGCAGTTCTTC.